Listed here are 26 T cell receptor beta chains from one sample, sequenced in a study of blood T cell repertoires in COVID-19. The table came from immunoSEQ multiplex PCR; TCRdb's copy has only in-frame clones and leaves some out. The table shows 180,000 or so clones, with about four fifths occurring only once. The sequenced sample consisted of PBMCs or T cells enriched from blood (not recorded which). These TCRs come from a woman aged 45-65 years in a cohort exposed to, infected with or recovered from COVID-19 (not recorded which).

The chain combines TRBV25-1 with TRBJ1-2, with TRBD1 matching over 8 bases. The V gene's germline CDR1 is MGHDK and CDR2 SYGVNS. The V and J ends lost 6 bases and 7 bases, in that order; junction bases with no gene match: 16. This CDR3 has 16 residues. CDR3 region: CASSSGGAGGSGGYTF. In nucleotides, the CDR3 is TGTGCCAGCAGCAGTGGGGGGGCAGGGGGCTCGGGTGGCTACACCTTC.

This chain links TRBV6-1 with TRBJ2-7; TRBD1 is a possible D gene (6 bases). The CDR3 is 15 residues long. Germline CDR1 MNHNS, CDR2 SASEGT. V was cut by 2 bases and J by 5 bases, with 16 bases left in between. The CDR3 region has the DNA TGTGCCAGCAGTGAATTTGGGGGCCTCCCCAACGAGCAGTACTTC. The encoded protein is CASSEFGGLPNEQYF.

This clone was counted between two and nine times. V is TRBV11-1 and J is TRBJ1-1; 7 nucleotides line up with TRBD1. The V segment lost 0 bases and the J segment 2 bases; nucleotides outside the gene matches: 0. CDR1 and CDR2 (germline): SGHAT, FQDESV (reference sequence). The CDR3 is 14 amino acids. The CDR3 nucleotides read TGTGCCAGCAGCTTAGCAGGGGGCAACACTGAAGCTTTCTTT. Amino acid sequence: CASSLAGGNTEAFF.

The genes are TRBV4-2 and TRBJ1-6; TRBD1 matches 9 bases. Germline CDR1 LGHNA, CDR2 YNFKEQ. The CDR3 spans 17 residues. With V trimmed by 2 bases and J by 10 bases, 12 bases remained unmatched. The CDR3 nucleotides are TGTGCCAGCAGCCAATTGTTGACAGGGGGAATTGGGTCACCCCTCCACTTT. Amino acids: CASSQLLTGGIGSPLHF.

The chain employs TRBV5-4 and TRBJ2-6; no definite D call. Germline V gives CDR1 SGHNT, CDR2 YYREEE (reference sequence). V dropped 2 bases and J dropped 4 bases, with 10 bases sitting between them. The CDR3 has 15 residues. CDR3 region: CASSLLASGANVLTF. As DNA, the CDR3 is TGTGCCAGCAGCTTATTGGCCTCAGGGGCCAACGTCCTGACTTTC.

This sequence joins TRBV7-6 and TRBJ2-2; 10 nucleotides agree with TRBD2. The ends lost 7 bases at V and 2 bases at J; junction bases unmatched: 7. Germline-derived CDR1 and CDR2 are SGHVS and FNYEAQ. This CDR3 is built from 16 residues. The CDR3 sequence is CASTPSGSLNTGELFF. Written as DNA, the CDR3 is TGTGCCAGCACCCCTAGCGGGAGCCTTAACACCGGGGAGCTGTTTTTT.

V gene TRBV3-1 (or the pseudogene TRBV3-2) combines with J gene TRBJ2-5; a weak D match, TRBD2 (6 bases). V lost 8 bases and J 2 bases, leaving 12 bases between the germline ends. From germline, CDR1 is LGHDT and CDR2 YNNKEL (reference sequence). There are 13 residues in the CDR3. DNA of the CDR3: TGTGCCAGCGGGTTCCGGGGGCAAGAGACCCAGTACTTC. It codes for CASGFRGQETQYF.

The chain employs TRBV19 and TRBJ2-7; possible D gene TRBD1, 5 bases. Germline V gene sequence: CDR1 LNHDA, CDR2 SQIVND (reference sequence). This CDR3 region has 13 residues. V lost 4 bases to trimming and J lost 3 bases, with 10 bases between them. CDR3 coding DNA: TGTGCCAGTAGTAAGGACAACTTCTACGAGCAGTACTTC. It translates to CASSKDNFYEQYF.

This rearrangement joins TRBV28 to TRBJ2-5; no reliable D call. V lost 2 bases, J lost 2 bases, and 21 bases lay in between. This CDR3 has 18 amino acids. The germline V gene has CDR1 MDHEN and CDR2 SYDVKM. The CDR3 reads CASSLGPRSGFLQETQYF. CDR3 nucleotide sequence: TGTGCCAGCAGTTTAGGGCCCCGATCTGGATTTCTACAAGAGACCCAGTACTTC.

The chain recombines TRBV2 with TRBJ2-2; 7 bases align to TRBD2. The CDR3 has 15 amino acids. V dropped 2 bases and J dropped 4; count of bases not matched to a gene: 4. Germline V lookup: CDR1 SNHLY, CDR2 FYNNEI. The CDR3 DNA is TGTGCCAGCAGTGAAAGGTGGGGGGGCACCGGGGAGCTGTTTTTT. Encoded protein: CASSERWGGTGELFF.

This clone was counted a single time. The chain is built from TRBV4-1 and TRBJ2-1; 10 nucleotides agree with TRBD2. Germline lookup yields CDR1 MGHRA and CDR2 YSYEKL. This CDR3 spans 16 amino acids. The V segment lost 4 bases and the J segment 2 bases; nucleotides outside the gene matches: 5. For the CDR3, the DNA is TGCGCCAGCAGCCCGACCAGCGGGGGGGCCTACAATGAGCAGTTCTTC. Translated: CASSPTSGGAYNEQFF.

This sequence joins TRBV9 and TRBJ2-1; 11 bases align to TRBD2. V lost 2 bases to trimming and J lost 9 bases; unmatched junction nucleotides: 10. The CDR3 is 16 amino acids. Per germline, CDR1 SGDLS and CDR2 YYNGEE. The CDR3 loop reads CASSVGGASGRSEQFF. The CDR3 bases are TGTGCCAGCAGCGTCGGAGGGGCTAGCGGGAGGAGTGAGCAGTTCTTC.

The rearrangement joins TRBV6-6 to TRBJ1-2, with D uncertain. Per germline, CDR1 MNHNY and CDR2 SVGAGI (reference sequence). The CDR3 is 13 residues long. The V and J ends lost 4 bases and 8 bases respectively, with 14 bases between them. The CDR3 sequence is CASSSQRSPGYTF. The CDR3 DNA reads as TGTGCCAGCAGTTCCCAGAGGTCCCCAGGCTACACCTTC.

The V call is TRBV2, the J call TRBJ2-7, with TRBD2 identical over 14 bases. The junction had 2 bases not matched to a gene; V was cut back by 6 bases and J by 4 bases. This CDR3 is built from 14 residues. CDR1 is SNHLY, CDR2 FYNNEI, per germline. In DNA, the CDR3 is TGTGCCAGCAGGGGGACTAGCGGGAGTTACGAGCAGTACTTC. Encoded protein: CASRGTSGSYEQYF.

The J gene is TRBJ2-2, the V gene TRBV29-1, with D unresolved. Germline V gene data show CDR1 as SQVTM and CDR2 as ANQGSEA. The CDR3 spans 12 residues. Trimming removed 5 bases at V and 7 bases at J, with 11 bases between. The CDR3 DNA follows: TGCAGCGTTATCGACACGGACGGGGAGCTGTTTTTT. Its protein is CSVIDTDGELFF.

The V and J genes are TRBV28 and TRBJ2-2, with D possibly TRBD2 on 6 matching bases. Germline loops: CDR1 MDHEN, CDR2 SYDVKM. CDR3 length equals 13 residues. Trimming shortened V by 6 bases and J by 6 bases, and 11 bases separated the two germline ends. In DNA, the CDR3 is TGTGCCAGCAGCAGTACGGGGGCCGGGGAGCTGTTTTTT. Amino acid sequence: CASSSTGAGELFF.

The V and J genes are TRBV18 and TRBJ1-1; no clear D gene. The germline V gene has CDR1 KGHSH and CDR2 LQKENI. There are 15 residues in the CDR3. With 0 bases removed from V and 1 base from J, the gap between germline ends came to 9 bases. The CDR3 here is CASSPPGAGNTEAFF. CDR3 nucleotide sequence: TGTGCCAGCTCACCACCGGGAGCAGGGAACACTGAAGCTTTCTTT.

This clone was detected a few times. The genes are TRBV6-5 and TRBJ2-7; 8 nucleotides match TRBD2. J was trimmed by 3 bases and V by 2 bases; bases with no gene match: 9. Germline CDR1 MNHEY, CDR2 SVGAGI. This CDR3 has 16 amino acids. CDR3 DNA sequence: TGTGCCAGCAGTTACCTGGCTAGCGGGCGTCTCTACGAGCAGTACTTC. Its protein is CASSYLASGRLYEQYF.

The gene calls are TRBV6-2 or TRBV6-3 and TRBJ2-5; 9 nucleotides agree with TRBD2. The CDR3 is made up of 15 amino acids. Trimming removed 0 bases from V and 6 bases from J; junction bases left unmatched: 5. Germline V gene data show CDR1 as MNHEY and CDR2 as SVGEGT. The CDR3 loop reads CASSYSRSSGKTQYF. CDR3 in DNA: TGTGCCAGCAGTTACTCAAGGTCTAGCGGGAAGACCCAGTACTTC.

The chain combines TRBV29-1 with TRBJ2-5; 9 bases fit TRBD1. Germline V gene data show CDR1 as SQVTM and CDR2 as ANQGSEA. This CDR3 is 17 amino acids long. As DNA, the CDR3 is TGCAGGGCTAAGAATCGGGGAGACAGGGGGTTTAGGAAGACCCAGTACTTC. Amino acid sequence: CRAKNRGDRGFRKTQYF. The complete variable domain, with remaining parts taken from reference TRBV29-1 and TRBJ2-5, reads SAVISQKPSRDICQRGTSLTIQCQVDSQVTMMFWYRQQPGQSLTLIATANQGSEATYESGFVIDKFPISRPNLTFSTLTVSNMSPEDSSIYLCRAKNRGDRGFRKTQYFGPGTRLLVL.

The chain uses TRBV27 and TRBJ1-1, with a weak D call TRBD1 (5 bases). The germline V gene has CDR1 MNHEY and CDR2 SMNVEV (reference sequence). The CDR3 contains 12 residues. Trimming left V 4 bases short and J 6 bases short, with 9 bases between. Here the CDR3 DNA reads TGTGCCAGCAGTTCAGGGAGGGCTGAAGCTTTCTTT. This translates into CASSSGRAEAFF.

This sequence joins TRBV5-1 and TRBJ2-7; 9 nucleotides agree with TRBD2. This CDR3 is built from 13 residues. V was clipped by 5 bases and J by 2 bases; unmatched bases: 2. Germline V gives CDR1 SGHRS, CDR2 YFSETQ. The CDR3 DNA sequence: TGCGCCAGCAGACTAGCGGGCGCCTACGAGCAGTACTTC. Translation: CASRLAGAYEQYF.

The chain employs TRBV7-9 and TRBJ2-2, with TRBD2 matching over 9 bases. CDR3 length equals 15 residues. V trimming: 3 bases; J trimming: 4 bases; junction bases outside the gene matches: 3. CDR1 is SEHNR, CDR2 FQNEAQ, per germline (reference sequence). CDR3 sequence (DNA): TGTGCCAGCAGCTTTAGCGGGGGCCTCACCGGGGAGCTGTTTTTT. This translates into CASSFSGGLTGELFF.

V usage is TRBV2 and J usage is TRBJ2-7, with D perhaps matching TRBD2 (6 bases). Germline loops: CDR1 SNHLY, CDR2 FYNNEI. V lost 7 bases, J lost 3 bases, and 25 bases lay in between. The CDR3 is 17 amino acids. CDR3 sequence: CASIGVVLTSRDYEQYF. The CDR3 DNA follows: TGTGCCAGCATAGGAGTCGTCCTGACTAGTCGAGACTACGAGCAGTACTTC.

The V and J genes are TRBV2 and TRBJ2-1; TRBD1 agrees at 7 bases. This CDR3 has 17 amino acids. The V gene end was trimmed by 5 bases and the J gene end by 5 bases; junction bases not matched to a gene: 15. Germline V gene lookup returns CDR1 SNHLY and CDR2 FYNNEI. CDR3 loop: CASSTDRVGRWDNEQFF. CDR3 nucleotide sequence: TGTGCCAGCAGTACTGACAGGGTGGGTCGATGGGACAATGAGCAGTTCTTC.

The chain links TRBV18 to TRBJ1-3; D ambiguous. V was shortened by 5 bases and J by 8 bases, with 10 bases between the two germline ends. This CDR3 spans 12 amino acids. Germline-derived CDR1 and CDR2 are KGHSH and LQKENI. CDR3 region: CASSGLVDTIYF. Written as DNA, the CDR3 is TGTGCCAGCTCAGGACTAGTGGACACCATATATTTT.